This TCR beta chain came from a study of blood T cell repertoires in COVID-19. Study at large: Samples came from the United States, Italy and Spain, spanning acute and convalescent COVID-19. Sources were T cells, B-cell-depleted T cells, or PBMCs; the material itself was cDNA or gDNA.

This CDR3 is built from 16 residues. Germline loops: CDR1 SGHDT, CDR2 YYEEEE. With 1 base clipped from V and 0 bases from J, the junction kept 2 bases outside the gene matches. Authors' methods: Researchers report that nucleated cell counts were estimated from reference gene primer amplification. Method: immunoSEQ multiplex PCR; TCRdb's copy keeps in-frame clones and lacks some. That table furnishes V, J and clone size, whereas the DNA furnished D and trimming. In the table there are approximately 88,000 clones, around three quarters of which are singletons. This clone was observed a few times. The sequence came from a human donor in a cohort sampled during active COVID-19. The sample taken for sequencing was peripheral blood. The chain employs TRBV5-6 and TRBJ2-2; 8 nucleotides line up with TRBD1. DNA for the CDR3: TGTGCCAGCAGCTTGCCGGGACAGGCGAACACCGGGGAGCTGTTTTTT. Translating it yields CASSLPGQANTGELFF.